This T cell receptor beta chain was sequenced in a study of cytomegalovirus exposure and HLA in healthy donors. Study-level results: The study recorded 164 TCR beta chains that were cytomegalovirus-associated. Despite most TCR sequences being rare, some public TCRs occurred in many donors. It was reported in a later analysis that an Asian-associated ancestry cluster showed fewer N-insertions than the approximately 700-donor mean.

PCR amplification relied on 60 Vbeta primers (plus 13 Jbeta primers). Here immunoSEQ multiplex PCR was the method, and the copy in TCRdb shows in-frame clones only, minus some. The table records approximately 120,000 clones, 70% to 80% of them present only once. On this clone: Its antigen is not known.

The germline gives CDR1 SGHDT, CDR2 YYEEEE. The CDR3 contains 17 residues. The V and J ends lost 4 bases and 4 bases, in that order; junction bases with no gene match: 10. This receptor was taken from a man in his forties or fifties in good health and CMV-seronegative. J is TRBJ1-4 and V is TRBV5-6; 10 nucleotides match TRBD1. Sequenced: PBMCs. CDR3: CASSRGQGTIGNEKLFF. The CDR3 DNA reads TGTGCCAGCAGCCGGGGACAGGGGACTATAGGTAATGAAAAACTGTTTTTT.